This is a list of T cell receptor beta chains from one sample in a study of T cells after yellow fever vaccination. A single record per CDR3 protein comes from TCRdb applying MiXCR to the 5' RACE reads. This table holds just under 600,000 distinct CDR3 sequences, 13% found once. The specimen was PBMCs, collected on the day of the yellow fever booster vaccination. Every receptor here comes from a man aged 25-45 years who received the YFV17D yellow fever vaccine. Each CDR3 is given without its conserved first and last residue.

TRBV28,ASRAGAEAF
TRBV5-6,ASSSGSSRVTDTQY
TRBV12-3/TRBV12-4,ASSARGALGANVLT
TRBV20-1,SARDPRAGEVETQY
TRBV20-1,SARDLAQNTGELF
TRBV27,ASSFSSTDTQY
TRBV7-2,ASSLEGARLAGEQF
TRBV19,ASRETGTNEKLF
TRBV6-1,ASSASGGTYTQY
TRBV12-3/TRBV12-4,ASEGPNNEKLF
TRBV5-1,ASSPGLAGMNEQY
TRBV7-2,ASSPQSGRGMEKLF
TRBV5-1,ASSLRLAGVDEQY
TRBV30,AWGLGLSTDTQY
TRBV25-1,ASSATRGAETQY
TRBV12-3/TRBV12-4,ASSSFGAGYNEQF
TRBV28,ASVGTAGYEQY
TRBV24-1,ATSDSTSGRVETQY
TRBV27,ASSLSVALGDTQY
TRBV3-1,ASRGRGTLLSYT
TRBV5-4,ASTPGGAASVGTGELF
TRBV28,ASSLLAGVSTGELF
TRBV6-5,ASSHRDLPNTQY
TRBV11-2,ASSTLFGELF
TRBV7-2,ASSFSGMGYEQY
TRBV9,ASSVGGTSSYEQY
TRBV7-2,ASSLRTSNTEAF
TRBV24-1,ATSDPGLADNEQF
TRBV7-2,ASSQARGSTDTQY
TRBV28,ASVLGGRSSYEQY
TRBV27,ASSLGTGTTYEQY
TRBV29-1,SVADGNNYEQY
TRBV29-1,SGGGGDEQF
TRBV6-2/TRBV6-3,ASSYGEGWPEAF
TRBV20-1,SASLARDKTQY
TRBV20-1,SARGGASGEAF
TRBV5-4,ASSLGPRQPQAVPSGANVLT
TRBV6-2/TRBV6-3,ASSPNGNHEQY
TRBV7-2,ASRDAGTSGNTGELF
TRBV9,ASSVTGQGTYEQY
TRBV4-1,ASSMAGREAF
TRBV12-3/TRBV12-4,AFCQYNLQGAPYNEQF
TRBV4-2,ASSPLAGWLPEQY
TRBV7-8,ASSLRVGLVSYNEQF
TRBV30,AGRGQGIKLF
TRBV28,ASSFIGSGGDTQY
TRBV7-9,ASRGPFGETQY
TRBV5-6,ASSLVSRVDEEQF
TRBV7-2,ASSTHRDMSSTQY
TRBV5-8,ASSSTGGGFIAF
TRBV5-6,ASSLVGTATSYEQY
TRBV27,ASTYIATNEQF
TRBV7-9,ATPSLATIGGGTQY
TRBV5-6,ASSLSRGPDTQY
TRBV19,ASTPGTSANNEQF
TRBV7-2,ASSLWGGGQETQY
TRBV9,ASSVARLANQETQY
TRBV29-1,SDDSTGGYGYT
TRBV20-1,SATHPGQGVRQPQH
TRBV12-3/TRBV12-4,ASSPRVGAGELF